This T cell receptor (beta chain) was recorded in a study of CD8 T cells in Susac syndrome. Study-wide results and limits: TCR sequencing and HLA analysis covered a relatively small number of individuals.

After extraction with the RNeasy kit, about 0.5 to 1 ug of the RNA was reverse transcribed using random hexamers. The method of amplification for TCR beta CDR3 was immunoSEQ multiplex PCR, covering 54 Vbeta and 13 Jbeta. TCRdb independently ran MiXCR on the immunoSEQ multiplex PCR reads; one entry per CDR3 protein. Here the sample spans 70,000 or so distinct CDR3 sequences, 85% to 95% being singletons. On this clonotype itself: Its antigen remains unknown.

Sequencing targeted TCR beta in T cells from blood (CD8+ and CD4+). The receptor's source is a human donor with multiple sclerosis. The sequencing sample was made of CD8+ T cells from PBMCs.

In nucleotides, the CDR3 is TGTGCCAGCAGCCAAGGGGTAAACTACGAGCAGTACTTC. It specifies CASSQGVNYEQYF. J is TRBJ2-7 and V is TRBV3-1; no definite D call. The germline gives CDR1 LGHDT, CDR2 YNNKEL (reference sequence). V lost 1 base and J 3 bases, leaving 7 bases between the germline ends. This CDR3 comprises 13 residues.